The rows below give T cell receptor beta chains drawn from one sample of a study of blood T cell repertoires in COVID-19. The data were produced by immunoSEQ multiplex PCR, yet TCRdb's version contains in-frame clones alone and is incomplete. The top ten hold over 8% of the sample, which has fewer than 350,000 clones, approximately 89% seen once. Sample: peripheral blood. Receptors were obtained from a man between 35 and 55 years old with active or convalescent COVID-19. CDR3s include the opening cysteine and the closing phenylalanine or tryptophan. Each record gives: clone size, J gene, D gene, V gene, CDR3 protein, CDR3 DNA. D genes are given only for firm matches. Size values are once, few and many counts, or a class for expanded clones, and some rows have none.

- | TRBJ2-3 | - | TRBV4-2 | CASSQGAHTDTQYF | TGTGCCAGCAGCCAGGGAGCACACACAGATACGCAGTATTTT
- | TRBJ1-5 | - | TRBV27 | CASSLLGRAGGPQHF | TGTGCCAGCAGCCTCCTCGGGAGAGCGGGGGGGCCCCAGCATTTT
- | TRBJ1-2 | TRBD1 | TRBV18 | CASSLRDSYGYTF | TGTGCCAGCTCACTCCGGGACAGTTATGGCTACACCTTC
- | TRBJ1-4 | - | TRBV28 | CASSWADTNEKLFF | TGTGCCAGCAGTTGGGCAGATACTAATGAAAAACTGTTTTTT
- | TRBJ2-3 | TRBD2 | TRBV7-7 | CASSPLAGFSTDTQYF | TGTGCTAGCAGCCCACTAGCGGGCTTCAGCACAGATACGCAGTATTTT
- | TRBJ1-3 | - | TRBV6-2/TRBV6-3 | CASSFVASGNTIYF | TGTGCCAGCAGTTTCGTGGCCTCTGGAAACACCATATATTTT
once | TRBJ1-6 | TRBD1 | TRBV5-1 | CASSSVTGVNSPLHF | TGCGCCAGCAGCTCGGTTACAGGGGTTAATTCACCCCTCCACTTT
- | TRBJ1-1 | - | TRBV15 | CATSRAGNLRTEAFF | TGTGCCACCAGCAGAGCAGGGAACTTGAGGACTGAAGCTTTCTTT
- | TRBJ1-1 | - | TRBV2 | CASSLSNPEAFF | TGTGCCAGCAGCCTTTCTAACCCTGAAGCTTTCTTT
- | TRBJ2-7 | TRBD1 | TRBV10-3 | CAISESRDRVYEQYF | TGTGCCATCAGTGAGTCTCGAGACAGGGTGTACGAGCAGTACTTC
- | TRBJ2-3 | - | TRBV5-6 | CASSLEEDTQYF | TGTGCCAGCAGCCTCGAGGAAGATACGCAGTATTTT
few | TRBJ1-5 | TRBD1 | TRBV6-5 | CASSYWTGQPQHF | TGTGCCAGCAGTTACTGGACAGGCCAGCCCCAGCATTTT
- | TRBJ2-2 | TRBD1 | TRBV19 | CASIHRGATGELFF | TGTGCCAGTATACACAGGGGGGCCACCGGGGAGCTGTTTTTT
- | TRBJ1-2 | - | TRBV5-4 | CASSREQGPPYGYTF | TGTGCCAGCAGCAGAGAACAGGGACCTCCCTATGGCTACACCTTC
once | TRBJ1-5 | - | TRBV4-2 | CASSQDPGYQPQHF | TGTGCCAGCAGCCAAGACCCGGGGTATCAGCCCCAGCATTTT
once | TRBJ1-4 | TRBD1 | TRBV6-2/TRBV6-3 | CASSPRGTGVNEKLFF | TGTGCCAGCAGCCCTAGAGGCACAGGGGTGAATGAAAAACTGTTTTTT
- | TRBJ1-2 | - | TRBV6-5 | CASSRTADGYTF | TGTGCCAGCAGCCGGACAGCCGATGGCTACACCTTC
- | TRBJ2-1 | - | TRBV1 | CTSRGGQFSYNEQFF | TGCACCAGCCGTGGAGGGCAGTTCTCCTACAATGAGCAGTTCTTC
- | TRBJ1-2 | TRBD1 | TRBV5-1 | CASRTTGDYGYTF | TGCGCCAGCAGAACGACAGGGGACTATGGCTACACCTTC
- | TRBJ1-4 | TRBD1 | TRBV29-1 | CSVSRDRGTNEKLFF | TGCAGCGTTTCGCGGGACAGGGGGACTAATGAAAAACTGTTTTTT
once | TRBJ1-1 | TRBD1 | TRBV30 | CAWMGQMNTEAFF | TGTGCCTGGATGGGACAGATGAACACTGAAGCTTTCTTT
- | TRBJ1-3 | TRBD1 | TRBV5-1 | CASSLGQGENTIYF | TGCGCCAGCAGCTTGGGACAGGGGGAAAACACCATATATTTT
- | TRBJ1-5 | - | TRBV2 | CASSEVTGNQPQHF | TGTGCCAGCAGTGAGGTGACTGGGAATCAGCCCCAGCATTTT
- | TRBJ2-2 | TRBD2 | TRBV11-2 | CASSSGTSGSHGELFF | TGTGCCAGCAGCTCCGGGACTAGCGGGAGTCATGGGGAGCTGTTTTTT
- | TRBJ2-1 | TRBD2 | TRBV4-1 | CASSPPLVAGAEQFF | TGCGCCAGCAGCCCCCCGCTAGTAGCGGGAGCTGAGCAGTTCTTC
- | TRBJ1-5 | TRBD1 | TRBV4-1 | CASSQPTGGKNQPQHF | TGCGCCAGCAGCCAACCGACAGGGGGCAAAAATCAGCCCCAGCATTTT
- | TRBJ2-5 | TRBD1 | TRBV11-3 | CASSLERTGATETQYF | TGTGCCAGCAGCTTAGAGAGGACAGGGGCTACGGAGACCCAGTACTTC
- | TRBJ1-6 | - | TRBV3-1/TRBV3-2 | CASSRNQGMWNSPLHF | TGTGCCAGCAGCCGGAATCAGGGAATGTGGAATTCACCCCTCCACTTT
once | TRBJ1-2 | - | TRBV5-4 | CASSFDGGINYGYTF | TGTGCCAGCAGCTTTGACGGGGGGATCAACTATGGCTACACCTTC
- | TRBJ2-3 | - | TRBV9 | CASSVGGLSTDTQYF | TGTGCCAGCAGCGTAGGAGGACTCAGCACAGATACGCAGTATTTT
- | TRBJ2-2 | TRBD1 | TRBV28 | CASRDRGPGELFF | TGTGCCAGCAGGGACAGGGGCCCCGGGGAGCTGTTTTTT
- | TRBJ2-6 | TRBD1 | TRBV19 | CASRPLTGAGANVLTF | TGTGCCAGTAGGCCCCTAACAGGGGCTGGGGCCAACGTCCTGACTTTC
- | TRBJ1-2 | - | TRBV5-6 | CASSATGGYTF | TGTGCCAGCAGCGCCACCGGGGGCTACACCTTC
once | TRBJ2-1 | TRBD2 | TRBV5-6 | CASRTPSGNEQFF | TGTGCCAGCAGAACTCCTAGCGGTAATGAGCAGTTCTTC
few | TRBJ1-1 | - | TRBV9 | CASSADEAVGTEAFF | TGTGCCAGCAGCGCCGACGAGGCGGTAGGCACTGAAGCTTTCTTT
- | TRBJ2-7 | - | TRBV5-1 | CASSLAPVWSEWEQYF | TGCGCCAGCAGCTTGGCCCCTGTCTGGTCCGAGTGGGAGCAGTACTTC
- | TRBJ2-1 | TRBD2 | TRBV5-1 | CASSLIAGGPHEQFF | TGCGCCAGCAGCTTAATAGCGGGAGGGCCGCATGAGCAGTTCTTC
once | TRBJ1-5 | - | TRBV3-1/TRBV3-2 | CASSQDAGANQPQHF | TGTGCCAGCAGCCAAGATGCGGGGGCTAATCAGCCCCAGCATTTT
- | TRBJ2-1 | TRBD1 | TRBV29-1 | CSEGTGRSMRLEQFF | TGCAGCGAGGGGACAGGGAGGTCCATGAGACTTGAGCAGTTCTTC
- | TRBJ1-2 | TRBD1 | TRBV6-5 | CASIATGALGYTF | TGTGCCAGCATAGCAACAGGGGCCCTTGGCTACACCTTC
- | TRBJ2-5 | TRBD1 | TRBV3-1/TRBV3-2 | CASSQDSRDREYF | TGTGCCAGCAGCCAAGACTCACGGGACAGGGAGTACTTC
- | TRBJ2-2 | - | TRBV9 | CASSPPTSGETEELFF | TGTGCCAGCAGCCCACCGACTAGTGGGGAAACCGAGGAGCTGTTTTTT
- | TRBJ2-1 | - | TRBV5-5 | CASSSPVSNNEQFF | TGTGCCAGCAGCTCCCCGGTATCTAACAATGAGCAGTTCTTC
- | TRBJ1-4 | - | TRBV19 | CASSSRGGKKEKLFF | TGTGCCAGTAGTTCAAGGGGGGGGAAAAAGGAAAAACTGTTTTTT